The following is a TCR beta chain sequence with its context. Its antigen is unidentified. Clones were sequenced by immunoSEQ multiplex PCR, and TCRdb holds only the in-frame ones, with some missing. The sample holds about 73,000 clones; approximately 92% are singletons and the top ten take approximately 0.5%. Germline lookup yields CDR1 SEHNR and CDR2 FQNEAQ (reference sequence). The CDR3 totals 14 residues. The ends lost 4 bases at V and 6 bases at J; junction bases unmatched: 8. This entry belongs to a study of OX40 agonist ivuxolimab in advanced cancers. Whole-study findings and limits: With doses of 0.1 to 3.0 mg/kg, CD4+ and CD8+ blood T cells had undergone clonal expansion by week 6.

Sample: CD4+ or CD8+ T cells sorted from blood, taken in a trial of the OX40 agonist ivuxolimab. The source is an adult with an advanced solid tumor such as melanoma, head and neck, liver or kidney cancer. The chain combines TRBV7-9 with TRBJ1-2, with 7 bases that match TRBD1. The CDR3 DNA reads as TGTGCCAGCAGCTCGACAGGGAAGGGGAATGGCTACACCTTC. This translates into CASSSTGKGNGYTF.